This is a list of T cell receptor beta chains from one sample in a study of vaccination effects on CD4 cells after COVID-19. No antigen has been identified for these receptors. TCRdb's table, derived via immunoSEQ multiplex PCR, lists solely in-frame clones and lacks some. The sample records around 32,000 clones, under 75% being singletons. The input for sequencing was CD4+ T cells from PBMCs cultured with HCoV-229E spike peptides, taken after COVID-19 vaccination. These receptors all stem from a human donor who received a COVID-19 vaccine. CDR3s include the opening cysteine and the closing phenylalanine or tryptophan. A D gene is named only where the DNA matches it firmly. Size values are once, few and many counts, or a class for expanded clones, and some rows have none.

abundance: NA; v_gene: TRBV20-1; j_gene: TRBJ1-1; d_gene: NA; CDR3nt: TGCAGTGCTAGAATGAACACTGAAGCTTTCTTT; CDR3aa: CSARMNTEAFF
abundance: few; v_gene: TRBV14; j_gene: TRBJ2-2; d_gene: NA; CDR3nt: TGTGCCAGCAGCCGCGGACAGCCGAACACCGGGGAGCTGTTTTTT; CDR3aa: CASSRGQPNTGELFF
abundance: NA; v_gene: TRBV25-1; j_gene: TRBJ1-1; d_gene: TRBD1; CDR3nt: TGTGCCAGCTCCGAGACAGGGGGGTTAGGAACTGAAGCTTTCTTT; CDR3aa: CASSETGGLGTEAFF
abundance: NA; v_gene: TRBV5-6; j_gene: TRBJ1-4; d_gene: NA; CDR3nt: TGTGCCAGCAGGGGACGAGATGAAAAACTGTTTTTT; CDR3aa: CASRGRDEKLFF
abundance: NA; v_gene: TRBV12-5; j_gene: TRBJ1-1; d_gene: NA; CDR3nt: TGTGCTAGTAACAAGGGTGTGAGTACTGAAGCTTTCTTT; CDR3aa: CASNKGVSTEAFF
abundance: NA; v_gene: TRBV4-1; j_gene: TRBJ2-7; d_gene: TRBD1; CDR3nt: TGCGCCAGCAGCCAAGTAATACCGGGACAGGGACTCCCCATTACCTACGAGCAGTACTTC; CDR3aa: CASSQVIPGQGLPITYEQYF
abundance: NA; v_gene: TRBV7-2; j_gene: TRBJ2-3; d_gene: NA; CDR3nt: TGTGCCAGCAGCTTTTTCGTCGGGAGTACAGATACGCAGTATTTT; CDR3aa: CASSFFVGSTDTQYF
abundance: NA; v_gene: TRBV6-6; j_gene: TRBJ2-4; d_gene: NA; CDR3nt: TGTGCCAGCAGTTATTACGGGGGAGCCAAAAACATTCAGTACTTC; CDR3aa: CASSYYGGAKNIQYF
abundance: NA; v_gene: TRBV2; j_gene: TRBJ1-1; d_gene: TRBD1; CDR3nt: TGTGCCGACCAGGGACAGCAGAACACTGAAGCTTTCTTT; CDR3aa: CADQGQQNTEAFF
abundance: NA; v_gene: TRBV10-3; j_gene: TRBJ2-6; d_gene: NA; CDR3nt: TGTGCCATCAGTGAGCCGGCGGACTCCGGGGCCAACGTCCTGACTTTC; CDR3aa: CAISEPADSGANVLTF
abundance: few; v_gene: TRBV7-9; j_gene: TRBJ2-3; d_gene: NA; CDR3nt: TGTGCCAGCAGCTTAGTTGTGGTTCCCACCACAGATACGCAGTATTTT; CDR3aa: CASSLVVVPTTDTQYF
abundance: NA; v_gene: TRBV5-4; j_gene: TRBJ1-2; d_gene: TRBD1; CDR3nt: TGTGCCAGCAGCCGTGGACAGGCTAACTATGGCTACACCTTC; CDR3aa: CASSRGQANYGYTF
abundance: NA; v_gene: TRBV6-2/TRBV6-3; j_gene: TRBJ2-2; d_gene: TRBD2; CDR3nt: TGTGCCAGCAGTTTTAGCGGGGGGGCCACCGGGGAGCTGTTTTTT; CDR3aa: CASSFSGGATGELFF
abundance: NA; v_gene: TRBV5-1; j_gene: TRBJ2-2; d_gene: NA; CDR3nt: TGCGCCAGCAGCCAGGGGAGCACCGGGGAGCTGTTTTTT; CDR3aa: CASSQGSTGELFF
abundance: NA; v_gene: TRBV5-8; j_gene: TRBJ2-3; d_gene: TRBD2; CDR3nt: TGTGCCAGCAGCCTGCGGGTACTAGCGGCTAACACAGATACGCAGTATTTT; CDR3aa: CASSLRVLAANTDTQYF
abundance: few; v_gene: TRBV6-1; j_gene: TRBJ1-3; d_gene: NA; CDR3nt: TGTGCCAGCAGTGAGGGAACAGGGAGCTCTGGAAACACCATATATTTT; CDR3aa: CASSEGTGSSGNTIYF
abundance: NA; v_gene: TRBV19; j_gene: TRBJ2-4; d_gene: NA; CDR3nt: TGTGCCAGTAGTTCCCTGCAGAGCAAAAACATTCAGTACTTC; CDR3aa: CASSSLQSKNIQYF
abundance: NA; v_gene: TRBV3-1/TRBV3-2; j_gene: TRBJ1-3; d_gene: TRBD1; CDR3nt: TGTGCCAGCACCACGGGGACAGGGGGCTTTGGAAACACCATATATTTT; CDR3aa: CASTTGTGGFGNTIYF
abundance: NA; v_gene: TRBV7-2; j_gene: TRBJ2-3; d_gene: NA; CDR3nt: TGTGCCAGCAGCAAGACAGTTTACACAGATACGCAGTATTTT; CDR3aa: CASSKTVYTDTQYF
abundance: NA; v_gene: TRBV14; j_gene: TRBJ2-5; d_gene: TRBD2; CDR3nt: TGTGCCAGCAGCCCACGACTAGCGGGGATAGGAGTAGAGACCCAGTACTTC; CDR3aa: CASSPRLAGIGVETQYF
abundance: NA; v_gene: TRBV18; j_gene: TRBJ1-3; d_gene: NA; CDR3nt: TGTGCCAGCTCACCGGCGCGCTTCTCTGGAAACACCATATATTTT; CDR3aa: CASSPARFSGNTIYF
abundance: NA; v_gene: TRBV2; j_gene: TRBJ2-7; d_gene: TRBD2; CDR3nt: TGTGCCAGCAGCTACACTAGCGGGAGTCGATCCGAGCAGTACTTC; CDR3aa: CASSYTSGSRSEQYF
abundance: NA; v_gene: TRBV10-2; j_gene: TRBJ2-7; d_gene: NA; CDR3nt: TGCGCCAGCAGTGCAACTCCCTCCTACGAGCAGTACTTC; CDR3aa: CASSATPSYEQYF
abundance: NA; v_gene: TRBV6-5; j_gene: TRBJ2-2; d_gene: NA; CDR3nt: TGTGCCAGCAGTTACCGTGGGGGGACGAACACCGGGGAGCTGTTTTTT; CDR3aa: CASSYRGGTNTGELFF
abundance: once; v_gene: TRBV27; j_gene: TRBJ1-6; d_gene: NA; CDR3nt: TGTGCCAGCAGGGATGAGGGGCGGACCTATAATTCACCCCTCCACTTT; CDR3aa: CASRDEGRTYNSPLHF
abundance: NA; v_gene: TRBV7-8; j_gene: TRBJ2-7; d_gene: NA; CDR3nt: TGTGCCAGCAGCTTAGCCCGTCACCCCTACGAGCAGTACTTC; CDR3aa: CASSLARHPYEQYF
abundance: NA; v_gene: TRBV25-1; j_gene: TRBJ1-2; d_gene: NA; CDR3nt: TGTGCCAGCAGTGAATGGGGGGGTCATGGCTACACCTTC; CDR3aa: CASSEWGGHGYTF
abundance: NA; v_gene: TRBV29-1; j_gene: TRBJ2-6; d_gene: NA; CDR3nt: TGCAGCGTTCCCGCAGGGTTGAGCTCTGGGGCCAACGTCCTGACTTTC; CDR3aa: CSVPAGLSSGANVLTF
abundance: NA; v_gene: TRBV19; j_gene: TRBJ2-6; d_gene: NA; CDR3nt: TGTGCCAGTAGTATTGAGAGCTCTGGGGCCAACGTCCTGACTTTC; CDR3aa: CASSIESSGANVLTF
abundance: NA; v_gene: TRBV19; j_gene: TRBJ1-4; d_gene: TRBD1; CDR3nt: TGTGCCAGTAGCGGGACAGGGGGAGAAAAACTGTTTTTT; CDR3aa: CASSGTGGEKLFF
abundance: few; v_gene: TRBV10-3; j_gene: TRBJ2-7; d_gene: NA; CDR3nt: TGTGCCATCAGGGACCGACGACATGCCTACGAGCAGTACTTC; CDR3aa: CAIRDRRHAYEQYF
abundance: NA; v_gene: TRBV10-3; j_gene: TRBJ1-5; d_gene: NA; CDR3nt: TGTGCCATCAGTGAGTCACAGGGTGGGAACAATCAGCCCCAGCATTTT; CDR3aa: CAISESQGGNNQPQHF
abundance: NA; v_gene: TRBV4-2; j_gene: TRBJ2-7; d_gene: NA; CDR3nt: TGTGCCAGCAGCCAAGAGGGGTTGGGGCCTCAAGGGGAGCAGTACTTC; CDR3aa: CASSQEGLGPQGEQYF
abundance: NA; v_gene: TRBV5-1; j_gene: TRBJ1-1; d_gene: TRBD1; CDR3nt: TGCGCCAGCAGCGCTGGACAGGGCGGTGGCACTGAAGCTTTCTTT; CDR3aa: CASSAGQGGGTEAFF
abundance: NA; v_gene: TRBV3-1/TRBV3-2; j_gene: TRBJ2-1; d_gene: TRBD1; CDR3nt: TGTGCCAGCAGCCAAGTCTCCGGGACAGGGGGCAGGAATGAGCAGTTCTTC; CDR3aa: CASSQVSGTGGRNEQFF
abundance: NA; v_gene: TRBV6-5; j_gene: TRBJ1-1; d_gene: TRBD1; CDR3nt: TGTGCCAGCTCTCGACCGGGACAGGGGAACACTGAAGCTTTCTTT; CDR3aa: CASSRPGQGNTEAFF
abundance: NA; v_gene: TRBV18; j_gene: TRBJ1-4; d_gene: NA; CDR3nt: TGTGCCAGCTCACCGTTGGCAACCACAACTAATGAAAAACTGTTTTTT; CDR3aa: CASSPLATTTNEKLFF
abundance: NA; v_gene: TRBV2; j_gene: TRBJ1-5; d_gene: TRBD1; CDR3nt: TGTGCCAGCAGTGCACAGGGGCTCCCTGGGGCCCAGCATTTT; CDR3aa: CASSAQGLPGAQHF
abundance: once; v_gene: TRBV6-4; j_gene: TRBJ2-2; d_gene: TRBD1; CDR3nt: TGTGCCAGCAGCCCCGGGACAGGGAATTCCGGGGAGCTGTTTTTT; CDR3aa: CASSPGTGNSGELFF
abundance: NA; v_gene: TRBV6-4; j_gene: TRBJ2-3; d_gene: NA; CDR3nt: TGTGCCAGCAGTGGTACAGGCACAGATACGCAGTATTTT; CDR3aa: CASSGTGTDTQYF
abundance: few; v_gene: TRBV11-2; j_gene: TRBJ1-1; d_gene: NA; CDR3nt: TGTGCCAGCAGCCAGGGTAACTCTGAAGCTTTCTTT; CDR3aa: CASSQGNSEAFF
abundance: NA; v_gene: TRBV4-2; j_gene: TRBJ2-1; d_gene: TRBD2; CDR3nt: TGTGCCAGCAGCCAAGTGGGCGGGGGGCCCCCCTACAATGAGCAGTTCTTC; CDR3aa: CASSQVGGGPPYNEQFF
abundance: NA; v_gene: TRBV7-2; j_gene: TRBJ2-7; d_gene: NA; CDR3nt: TGTGCCAGCAGCGCCGGCGTCTACGAGCAGTACTTC; CDR3aa: CASSAGVYEQYF
abundance: NA; v_gene: TRBV3-1/TRBV3-2; j_gene: TRBJ2-7; d_gene: TRBD2; CDR3nt: TGTGCCAGCAGCCAAGAGGGTTTAGGCGGGGGGCCATACGAGCAGTACTTC; CDR3aa: CASSQEGLGGGPYEQYF
abundance: NA; v_gene: TRBV5-1; j_gene: TRBJ2-7; d_gene: NA; CDR3nt: TGCGCCAGCAGCTTAAACAGAAACCCCGAGCAGTACTTC; CDR3aa: CASSLNRNPEQYF
abundance: few; v_gene: TRBV4-1; j_gene: TRBJ2-5; d_gene: NA; CDR3nt: TGCGCCAGCAGCCAAGAGACAAGAGAGACCCAGTACTTC; CDR3aa: CASSQETRETQYF
abundance: NA; v_gene: TRBV3-1/TRBV3-2; j_gene: TRBJ1-1; d_gene: NA; CDR3nt: TGTGCCAGCAGTCCAGGTTCGTTTCAGAACACTGAAGCTTTCTTT; CDR3aa: CASSPGSFQNTEAFF
abundance: once; v_gene: TRBV25-1; j_gene: TRBJ2-3; d_gene: NA; CDR3nt: TGTGCCAGCAGTGATGCGAGTAGACTCTCCGGGGCAGATACGCAGTATTTT; CDR3aa: CASSDASRLSGADTQYF
abundance: NA; v_gene: TRBV9; j_gene: TRBJ2-3; d_gene: NA; CDR3nt: TGTGCCAGCAGCGTAGGGGATGTCCGCACAGATACGCAGTATTTT; CDR3aa: CASSVGDVRTDTQYF
abundance: NA; v_gene: TRBV6-5; j_gene: TRBJ2-7; d_gene: NA; CDR3nt: TGTGCCAGCAGTTACTCGCGTCTGACCACCTACGAGCAGTACTTC; CDR3aa: CASSYSRLTTYEQYF
abundance: NA; v_gene: TRBV2; j_gene: TRBJ1-6; d_gene: NA; CDR3nt: TGTGCCACCAACCAGGGTACCGGAGGGATTTCACCCCTCCACTTT; CDR3aa: CATNQGTGGISPLHF
abundance: once; v_gene: TRBV5-1; j_gene: TRBJ2-1; d_gene: TRBD2; CDR3nt: TGCGCCAGCAGCTATGGCGGGGGGGCGACCTACAATGAGCAGTTCTTC; CDR3aa: CASSYGGGATYNEQFF